The 24 T cell receptor beta chains below all came from one sample that was sequenced in a study of neurological immune-mediated disorders. One entry per CDR3 protein results from TCRdb running MiXCR on the 5' RACE reads. Altogether about 120,000 distinct CDR3 sequences are present, about 3.2% being singletons, with the ten largest covering 1% to 1.5%. The material sequenced was PBMCs. The receptors were gathered from a woman in her twenties or thirties with multiple sclerosis.

This clonotype was seen ten or more times. This rearrangement joins TRBV7-8 to TRBJ1-5; D is perhaps TRBD1 (6 bases). The CDR3 loop spans 15 amino acids. V gave up 3 bases and J gave up 5 bases, with 14 bases separating them. Germline V gene data show CDR1 as SGHVS and CDR2 as FQNEAQ. CDR3 sequence reads: CASSLGTPIDQPQHF. The CDR3 DNA reads TGTGCCAGCAGCTTGGGGACACCAATAGATCAGCCCCAGCATTTT.

This clonotype was picked up many times. V gene TRBV7-2 combines with J gene TRBJ2-2, with a weak D call TRBD1 (6 bases). The CDR3 is made up of 13 amino acids. V gave up 5 bases and J gave up 6 bases, with 10 bases separating them. CDR1 and CDR2 from the germline V gene are SGHTA and FQGNSA. This CDR3 is CASSRAGAGELFF. DNA for the CDR3: TGTGCCAGCAGCCGGGCAGGGGCCGGGGAGCTGTTTTTT.

This clonotype has ten or more counts. V and J are TRBV11-2 and TRBJ2-1; TRBD2 agrees at 10 bases. CDR1 is SGHAT, CDR2 FQNNGV, per germline. V shed 2 bases, J shed 0 bases, and the junction held 13 bases outside the gene matches. This CDR3 is built from 20 residues. CDR3 amino acids: CASSLSRLLAGDPSYNEQFF. CDR3 bases: TGTGCCAGCAGCTTATCTCGGCTGCTAGCGGGGGATCCCTCCTACAATGAGCAGTTCTTC. Combining the CDR3 with reference TRBV11-2 and TRBJ2-1 gives the whole variable domain EAGVAQSPRYKIIEKRQSVAFWCNPISGHATLYWYQQILGQGPKLLIQFQNNGVVDDSQLPKDRFSAERLKGVDSTLKIQPAKLEDSAVYLCASSLSRLLAGDPSYNEQFFGPGTRLTVL.

This clonotype was counted at least ten times. V is TRBV29-1 and J is TRBJ1-1; D unresolved. The CDR3 length is 14 residues. Germline CDR1 and CDR2: SQVTM and ANQGSEA. V lost 4 bases and J 2 bases, leaving 14 bases between the germline ends. In DNA, the CDR3 is TGCAGCGTTGCCGGCGCAGGAGATAACACTGAAGCTTTCTTT. Protein sequence: CSVAGAGDNTEAFF.

This chain links TRBV7-9 with TRBJ2-7; tentative D call: TRBD2 (5 bases). Germline V gene data show CDR1 as SEHNR and CDR2 as FQNEAQ (reference sequence). Trimming shortened V by 6 bases and J by 5 bases, and 17 bases separated the two germline ends. The CDR3 runs 14 residues. The CDR3 loop is CASSLLPGKNEQYF. The CDR3 DNA reads TGTGCCAGCAGTCTACTCCCGGGGAAAAACGAGCAGTACTTC.

This clonotype was recorded at least ten times. The chain recombines TRBV20-1 with TRBJ1-2, with 8 bases that match TRBD1. This CDR3 region has 15 residues. Germline CDR1 is DFQATT and CDR2 is SNEGSKA (reference sequence). Germline trimming cut 2 bases from V and 6 bases from J; bases unmatched to any gene: 11. The CDR3 sequence: CSARSGTGGSNGYTF. CDR3 in DNA: TGCAGTGCTAGATCAGGAACAGGGGGTAGTAATGGCTACACCTTC.

The rearrangement joins TRBV5-6 to TRBJ2-3, with D possibly called TRBD1 or TRBD2 (6 bases each). The CDR3 loop spans 14 amino acids. Deletions cut 4 bases from V and 2 bases from J, with 11 bases between. CDR1 is SGHDT, CDR2 YYEEEE, per germline. CDR3 region: CASSRRGHTDTQYF. The CDR3 coding sequence is TGTGCCAGCAGCCGGAGGGGACACACAGATACGCAGTATTTT.

This clonotype was observed at least ten times. The J gene is TRBJ1-2, the V gene TRBV4-3; no firm D call. With 0 bases removed from V and 5 bases from J, the gap between germline ends came to 13 bases. The CDR3 runs to 15 residues. Germline loops: CDR1 LGHNA, CDR2 YSLEER. The CDR3 DNA is TGCGCCAGCAGCCAAGATATGGCTCCTGGGTATGGCTACACCTTC. It translates to CASSQDMAPGYGYTF.

This clonotype was detected many times. The rearrangement uses TRBV12-3 or TRBV12-4 and TRBJ2-1, with TRBD2 identical over 10 bases. The CDR3 consists of 14 residues. The J segment lost 8 bases and the V segment lost 4 bases, leaving 5 bases of the junction unmatched. DNA for the CDR3: TGTGCCAGCAGTTCCCCTAGCGGGGGATATGAGCAGTTCTTC. Translating gives CASSSPSGGYEQFF.

Regarding this clonotype: A much larger clone differs from this one at a single base, so this may be a read error. No conserved phenylalanine or tryptophan ends this CDR3, so it is likely a read error. The rearrangement links TRBV7-9 to TRBJ2-7; D is unclear. The CDR3 is made up of 12 amino acids. V lost 5 bases, J lost 5 bases, and 10 bases lay in between. CDR1 is SEHNR and CDR2 is FQNEAQ in the germline V gene (reference sequence). DNA for the CDR3: TGTGCCAGCAGCGCCCTGTCCCACGAGCAGTACTGC. Its translation is CASSALSHEQYC.

This clonotype was recorded at least ten times. V usage is TRBV5-6 and J usage is TRBJ2-2; D could derive from TRBD1 or TRBD2 (5 bases each). Germline CDR1 SGHDT, CDR2 YYEEEE. This CDR3 is built from 15 residues. With 4 bases removed from V and 1 base from J, the gap between germline ends came to 11 bases. DNA for the CDR3: TGTGCCAGCAGCCCCGGGACCTTGAACACCGGGGAGCTGTTTTTT. It translates to CASSPGTLNTGELFF.

This clonotype was picked up many times. The chain has TRBV7-2 and TRBJ2-7, with 7 bases aligning to TRBD2. The CDR3 runs 15 residues. The junction had 8 bases not matched to a gene; V was cut back by 5 bases and J by 1 base. Germline V gives CDR1 SGHTA, CDR2 FQGNSA. CDR3 in amino acids: CASSPGLAASYEQYF. CDR3 bases: TGTGCCAGCAGCCCGGGCCTAGCGGCTTCCTACGAGCAGTACTTC.

This clonotype has at least ten counts. The chain links TRBV6-1 to TRBJ1-1, with no clear D. The CDR3 runs 14 residues. Per germline, CDR1 MNHNS and CDR2 SASEGT. V lost 1 base to trimming and J lost 1 base, with 7 bases between them. DNA for the CDR3: TGTGCCAGCAGTGAAGAATGGAGGAACACTGAAGCTTTCTTT. Protein sequence: CASSEEWRNTEAFF.

This clonotype was counted ten times or more. The chain joins TRBV30 to TRBJ2-2; D is perhaps TRBD2 (5 bases). V lost 1 base to trimming and J lost 6 bases, with 6 bases between them. The CDR3 is made up of 12 amino acids. Germline-derived CDR1 and CDR2 are GTSNPN and SVGIG (reference sequence). CDR3 loop: CAWSDGAGELFF. In DNA form, the CDR3 reads TGTGCCTGGAGTGACGGGGCCGGGGAGCTGTTTTTT.

This clonotype was counted at least ten times. The junction differs from germline at one of its ends, possibly a read error. Written as DNA, the CDR3 is TGCAGTGCAACCACCGGGGACAGGGACCTCTTC. Translation: CSATTGDRDLF. The chain couples TRBV20-1 to TRBJ2-1; 9 nucleotides agree with TRBD1. Germline V gives CDR1 DFQATT, CDR2 SNEGSKA (reference sequence). The CDR3 has 11 residues.

This clonotype was counted ten times or more. The chain is built from TRBV5-1 and TRBJ2-2; no firm D call. The CDR3 has 16 amino acids. V lost 1 base and J 0 bases, leaving 10 bases between the germline ends. In germline, CDR1 is SGHRS, CDR2 YFSETQ. CDR3 region: CASSLLILTNTGELFF. In nucleotides, the CDR3 is TGCGCCAGCAGCTTGCTAATTCTGACGAACACCGGGGAGCTGTTTTTT.

Ten or more counts support this clonotype. DNA for the CDR3: TGTGCCAGCTCCCCGACAGAGGGTTCCACTGAAGCTTTCTTT. Its protein is CASSPTEGSTEAFF. The V gene is TRBV18, the J gene TRBJ1-1; D may be TRBD1 (5 bases). The CDR3 has 14 residues. Germline CDR1 reads KGHSH; CDR2 reads LQKENI. V dropped 6 bases and J dropped 4 bases, with 15 bases sitting between them.

In its sample, this clonotype was seen many times. The genes are TRBV5-1 and TRBJ2-7, with 10 bases matching TRBD1. Unmatched junction bases numbered 6, after V lost 1 base and J lost 5 bases. Germline V CDR1 and CDR2: SGHRS, YFSETQ. The CDR3 consists of 15 residues. The CDR3 DNA reads as TGCGCCAGCAGCTTGTGGGGACAGGGGCCGAACGAGCAGTACTTC. Its translation is CASSLWGQGPNEQYF.

This clonotype was recorded at least ten times. V is TRBV7-9 and J is TRBJ2-1; perhaps TRBD1 as D (6 bases). CDR1 SEHNR and CDR2 FQNEAQ come from the germline V gene (reference sequence). This CDR3 spans 12 amino acids. Trimming cost V 9 bases and J 8 bases, with 14 bases left between them. The CDR3 region has the DNA TGTGCCAGTTACCAGGGGACGCATGAGCAGTTCTTC. It is translated as CASYQGTHEQFF.

This clonotype was observed a few times. A much larger clone sits a single nucleotide away, making a read error possible. The genes are TRBV7-6 and TRBJ2-3; a possible D gene is TRBD1 (5 bases). CDR3 length equals 17 residues. CDR1 and CDR2 (germline): SGHVS, FNYEAQ. DNA of the CDR3: TGTGCCAGCAGCTTGCTTGTTAGCCAGGCCCAGACAGATAAGCAGTATTTT. Protein sequence: CASSLLVSQAQTDKQYF.

This clonotype showed up many times. J is TRBJ2-3 and V is TRBV4-3; 7 bases fit TRBD2. Germline loops: CDR1 LGHNA, CDR2 YSLEER. This CDR3 region has 15 residues. The V gene end was trimmed by 5 bases and the J gene end by 2 bases; junction bases not matched to a gene: 7. CDR3 DNA: TGCGCCAGCAGCAACCGGGACTACAACACAGATACGCAGTATTTT. Protein sequence: CASSNRDYNTDTQYF.

This clonotype was observed many times. The rearrangement joins TRBV5-1 to TRBJ2-7; TRBD2 aligns across 8 bases. The CDR3 extends over 13 amino acids. Germline V gene sequence: CDR1 SGHRS, CDR2 YFSETQ. The junction had 5 bases not matched to a gene; V was cut back by 4 bases and J by 5 bases. The CDR3 is CASSGAGGDEQYF. In DNA form, the CDR3 reads TGCGCCAGCAGCGGAGCCGGGGGGGACGAGCAGTACTTC.

This clonotype was seen ten or more times. The V gene is TRBV5-1, the J gene TRBJ2-6; perhaps TRBD1 as D (5 bases). V shed 5 bases and J shed 0 bases, with 12 bases lying between them. This CDR3 comprises 16 residues. The germline V gene encodes CDR1 SGHRS and CDR2 YFSETQ. CDR3 sequence: CASSPRQSSGANVLTF. The CDR3 DNA is TGCGCCAGCAGTCCACGACAGAGCTCTGGGGCCAACGTCCTGACTTTC. Supplemented by reference TRBV5-1 and TRBJ2-6, the full variable domain reads KAGVTQTPRYLIKTRGQQVTLSCSPISGHRSVSWYQQTPGQGLQFLFEYFSETQRNKGNFPGRFSGRQFSNSRSEMNVSTLELGDSALYLCASSPRQSSGANVLTFGAGSRLTVL.

This clonotype was picked up many times. This chain links TRBV4-3 with TRBJ1-1; TRBD1 is a possible D gene (5 bases). Trimming left V 0 bases short and J 3 bases short, with 11 bases between. The CDR3 is made up of 15 amino acids. CDR1 is LGHNA and CDR2 is YSLEER in the germline V gene. The chain's CDR3 is CASSQDFREYTEAFF. The CDR3 DNA reads as TGCGCCAGCAGCCAAGATTTCAGGGAATACACTGAAGCTTTCTTT.